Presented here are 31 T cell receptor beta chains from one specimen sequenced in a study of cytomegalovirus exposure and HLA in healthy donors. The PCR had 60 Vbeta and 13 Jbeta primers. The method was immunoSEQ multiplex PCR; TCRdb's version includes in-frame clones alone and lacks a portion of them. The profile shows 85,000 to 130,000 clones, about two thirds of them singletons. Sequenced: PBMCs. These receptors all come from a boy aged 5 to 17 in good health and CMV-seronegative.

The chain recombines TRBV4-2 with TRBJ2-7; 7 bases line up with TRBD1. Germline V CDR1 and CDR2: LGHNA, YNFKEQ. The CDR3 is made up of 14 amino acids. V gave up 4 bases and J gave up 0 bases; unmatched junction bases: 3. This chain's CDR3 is CASSPRDSSYEQYF. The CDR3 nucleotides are TGTGCCAGCAGCCCCCGGGACAGCTCCTACGAGCAGTACTTC.

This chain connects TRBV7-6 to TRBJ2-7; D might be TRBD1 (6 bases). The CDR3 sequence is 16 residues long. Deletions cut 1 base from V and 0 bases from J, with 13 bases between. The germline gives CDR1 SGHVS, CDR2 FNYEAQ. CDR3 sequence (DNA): TGTGCCAGCAGCTTAGGTGGGGGCCAAGTCTCCTACGAGCAGTACTTC. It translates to CASSLGGGQVSYEQYF. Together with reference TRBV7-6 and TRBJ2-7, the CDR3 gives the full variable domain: GAGVSQSPRYKVTKRGQDVALRCDPISGHVSLYWYRQALGQGPEFLTYFNYEAQQDKSGLPNDRFSAERPEGSISTLTIQRTEQRDSAMYRCASSLGGGQVSYEQYFGPGTRLTVT.

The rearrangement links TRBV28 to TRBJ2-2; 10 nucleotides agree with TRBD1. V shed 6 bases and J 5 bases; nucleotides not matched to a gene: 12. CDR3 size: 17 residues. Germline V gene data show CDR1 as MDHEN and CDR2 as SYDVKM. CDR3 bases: TGTGCCAGCAGCCTCCGAGACAGGGGGCTGTTTACCGGGGAGCTGTTTTTT. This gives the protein CASSLRDRGLFTGELFF.

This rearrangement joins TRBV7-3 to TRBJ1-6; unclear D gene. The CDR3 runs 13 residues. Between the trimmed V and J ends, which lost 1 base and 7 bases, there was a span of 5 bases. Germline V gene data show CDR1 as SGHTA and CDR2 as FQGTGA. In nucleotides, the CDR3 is TGTGCCAGCAGCTTAATCGTCAATTCACCCCTCCACTTT. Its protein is CASSLIVNSPLHF.

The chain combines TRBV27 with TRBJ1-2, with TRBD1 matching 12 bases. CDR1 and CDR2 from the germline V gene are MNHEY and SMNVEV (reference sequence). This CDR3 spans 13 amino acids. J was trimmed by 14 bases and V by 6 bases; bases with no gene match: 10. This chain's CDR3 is CASRAGTGGVRTF. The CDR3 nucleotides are TGTGCCAGCAGAGCCGGGACAGGGGGCGTGAGGACCTTC.

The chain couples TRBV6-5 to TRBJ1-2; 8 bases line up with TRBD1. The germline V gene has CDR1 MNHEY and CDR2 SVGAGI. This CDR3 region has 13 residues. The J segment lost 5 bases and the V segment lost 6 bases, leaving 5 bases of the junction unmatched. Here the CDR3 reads CASRIDRGYGYTF. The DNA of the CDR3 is TGTGCCAGCAGGATAGACAGGGGATATGGCTACACCTTC.

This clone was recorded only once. CDR3 residues: CASSLGGLGVYGYTF. In DNA, the CDR3 is TGTGCCAGCAGCTTGGGAGGGCTGGGAGTCTATGGCTACACCTTC. The chain recombines TRBV5-4 with TRBJ1-2; no definite D call. CDR3 length equals 15 residues. Trimming stripped 0 bases from V and 4 bases from J, with 13 bases between. CDR1 is SGHNT, CDR2 YYREEE, per germline (reference sequence).

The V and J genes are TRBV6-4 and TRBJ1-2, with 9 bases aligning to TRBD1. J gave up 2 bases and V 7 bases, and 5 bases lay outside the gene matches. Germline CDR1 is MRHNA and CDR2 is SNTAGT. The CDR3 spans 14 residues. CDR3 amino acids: CASTRTGANYGYTF. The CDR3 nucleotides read TGTGCCAGCACCCGGACAGGGGCCAACTATGGCTACACCTTC.

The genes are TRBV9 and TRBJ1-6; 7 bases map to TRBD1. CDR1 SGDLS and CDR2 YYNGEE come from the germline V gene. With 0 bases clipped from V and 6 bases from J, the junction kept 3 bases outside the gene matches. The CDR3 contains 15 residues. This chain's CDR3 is CASSVGGTVNSPLHF. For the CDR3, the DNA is TGTGCCAGCAGCGTAGGGGGGACAGTTAATTCACCCCTCCACTTT.

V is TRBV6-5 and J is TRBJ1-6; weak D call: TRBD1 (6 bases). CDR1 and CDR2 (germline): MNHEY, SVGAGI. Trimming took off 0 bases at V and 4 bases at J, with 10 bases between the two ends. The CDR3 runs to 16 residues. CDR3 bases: TGTGCCAGCAGTTACTCGAGTCAGGGGTATAATTCACCCCTCCACTTT. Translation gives CASSYSSQGYNSPLHF.

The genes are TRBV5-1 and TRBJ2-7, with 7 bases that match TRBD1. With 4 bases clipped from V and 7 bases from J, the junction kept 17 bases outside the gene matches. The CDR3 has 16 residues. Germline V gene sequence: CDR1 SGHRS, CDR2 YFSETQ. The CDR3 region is CASSPRQGTSRGEQYF. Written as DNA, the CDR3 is TGCGCCAGCAGCCCTAGACAGGGAACCTCTCGTGGGGAGCAGTACTTC.

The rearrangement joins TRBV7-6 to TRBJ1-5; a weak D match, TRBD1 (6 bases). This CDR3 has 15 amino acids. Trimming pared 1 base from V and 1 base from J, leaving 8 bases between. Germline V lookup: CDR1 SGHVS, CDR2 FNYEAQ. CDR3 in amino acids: CASSLEGGSNQPQHF. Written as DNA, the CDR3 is TGTGCCAGCAGCTTAGAGGGGGGGAGCAATCAGCCCCAGCATTTT.

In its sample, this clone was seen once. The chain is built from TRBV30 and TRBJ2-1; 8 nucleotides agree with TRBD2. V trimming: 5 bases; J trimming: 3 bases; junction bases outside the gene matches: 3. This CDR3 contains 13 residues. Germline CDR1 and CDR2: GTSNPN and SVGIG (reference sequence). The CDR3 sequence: CAWAGGHYNEQFF. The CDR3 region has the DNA TGTGCCTGGGCGGGAGGTCACTACAATGAGCAGTTCTTC. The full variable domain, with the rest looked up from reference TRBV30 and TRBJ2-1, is SQTIHQWPATLVQPVGSPLSLECTVEGTSNPNLYWYRQAAGRGLQLLFYSVGIGQISSEVPQNLSASRPQDRQFILSSKKLLLSDSGFYLCAWAGGHYNEQFFGPGTRLTVL.

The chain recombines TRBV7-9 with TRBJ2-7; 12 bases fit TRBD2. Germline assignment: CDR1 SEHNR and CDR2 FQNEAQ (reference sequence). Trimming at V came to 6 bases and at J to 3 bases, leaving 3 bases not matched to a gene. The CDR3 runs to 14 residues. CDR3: CASSLAGGDYEQYF. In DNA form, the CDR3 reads TGTGCCAGCAGTCTAGCGGGGGGGGACTACGAGCAGTACTTC.

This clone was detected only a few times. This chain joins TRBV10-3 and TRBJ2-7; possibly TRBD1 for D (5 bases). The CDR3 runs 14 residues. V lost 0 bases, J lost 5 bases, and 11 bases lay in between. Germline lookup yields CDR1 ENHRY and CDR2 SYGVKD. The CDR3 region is CAISESARAHEQYF. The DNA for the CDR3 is TGTGCCATCAGTGAGTCGGCCAGGGCCCACGAGCAGTACTTC.

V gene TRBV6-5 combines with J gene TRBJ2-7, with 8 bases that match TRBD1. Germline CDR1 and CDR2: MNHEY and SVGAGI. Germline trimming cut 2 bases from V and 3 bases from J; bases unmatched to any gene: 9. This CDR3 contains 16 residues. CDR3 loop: CASSYARTGGSYEQYF. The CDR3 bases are TGTGCCAGCAGTTACGCGCGTACAGGGGGGAGCTACGAGCAGTACTTC.

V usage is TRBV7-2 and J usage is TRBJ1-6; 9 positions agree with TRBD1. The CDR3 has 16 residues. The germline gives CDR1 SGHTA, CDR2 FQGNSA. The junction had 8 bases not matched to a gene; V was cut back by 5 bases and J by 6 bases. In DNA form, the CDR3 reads TGTGCCAGCAGCGCTCGGGGACAGGGATTTAATTCACCCCTCCACTTT. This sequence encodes CASSARGQGFNSPLHF.

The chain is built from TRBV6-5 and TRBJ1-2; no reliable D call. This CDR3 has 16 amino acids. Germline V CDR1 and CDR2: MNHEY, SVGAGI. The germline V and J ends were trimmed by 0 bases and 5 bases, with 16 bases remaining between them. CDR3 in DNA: TGTGCCAGCAGTTACTCGAGAGGTGAGGGAGAGTATGGCTACACCTTC. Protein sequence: CASSYSRGEGEYGYTF.

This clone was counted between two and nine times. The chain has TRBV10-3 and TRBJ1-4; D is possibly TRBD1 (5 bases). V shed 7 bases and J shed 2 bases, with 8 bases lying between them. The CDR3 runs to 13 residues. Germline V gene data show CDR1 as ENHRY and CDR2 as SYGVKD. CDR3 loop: CAIKGATNEKLFF. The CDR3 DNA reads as TGTGCCATCAAAGGGGCGACTAATGAAAAACTGTTTTTT.

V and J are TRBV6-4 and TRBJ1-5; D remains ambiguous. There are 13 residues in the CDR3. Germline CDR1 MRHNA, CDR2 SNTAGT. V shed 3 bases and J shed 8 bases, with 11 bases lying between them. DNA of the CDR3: TGTGCCAGCAGTGAATTTCTCGGAGAGCCCCAGCATTTT. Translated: CASSEFLGEPQHF.

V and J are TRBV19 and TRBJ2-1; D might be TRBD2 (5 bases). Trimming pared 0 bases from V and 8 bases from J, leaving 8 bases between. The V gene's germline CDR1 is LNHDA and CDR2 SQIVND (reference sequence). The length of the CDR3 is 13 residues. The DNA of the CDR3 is TGTGCCAGTAGTATAGATCAGGAGGATGAGCAGTTCTTC. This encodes CASSIDQEDEQFF.

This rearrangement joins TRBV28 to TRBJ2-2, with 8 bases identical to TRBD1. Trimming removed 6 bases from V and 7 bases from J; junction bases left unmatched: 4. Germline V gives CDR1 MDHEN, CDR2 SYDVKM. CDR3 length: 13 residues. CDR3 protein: CASSPGGSGELFF. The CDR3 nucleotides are TGTGCCAGCAGCCCAGGGGGCAGCGGGGAGCTGTTTTTT.

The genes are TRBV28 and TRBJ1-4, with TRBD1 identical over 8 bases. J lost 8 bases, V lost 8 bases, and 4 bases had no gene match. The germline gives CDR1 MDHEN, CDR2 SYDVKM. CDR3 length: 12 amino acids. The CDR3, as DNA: TGTGCCAGCTGGGGACAGGCGGAAAAACTGTTTTTT. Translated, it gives CASWGQAEKLFF.

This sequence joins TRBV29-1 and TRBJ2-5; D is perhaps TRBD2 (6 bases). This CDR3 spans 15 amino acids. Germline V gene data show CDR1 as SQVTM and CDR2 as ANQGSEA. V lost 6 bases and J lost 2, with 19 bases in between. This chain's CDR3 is CSVCLVEGRQETQYF. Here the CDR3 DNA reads TGCAGCGTCTGCCTCGTGGAGGGGAGACAAGAGACCCAGTACTTC.

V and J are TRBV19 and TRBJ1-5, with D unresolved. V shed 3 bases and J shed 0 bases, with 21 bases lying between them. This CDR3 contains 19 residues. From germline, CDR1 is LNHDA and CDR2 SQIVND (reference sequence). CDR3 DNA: TGTGCCAGTAGTATCCACCCCGGGGAGGCCCTCTATAGCAATCAGCCCCAGCATTTT. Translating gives CASSIHPGEALYSNQPQHF. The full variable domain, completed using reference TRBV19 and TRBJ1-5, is DGGITQSPKYLFRKEGQNVTLSCEQNLNHDAMYWYRQDPGQGLRLIYYSQIVNDFQKGDIAEGYSVSREKKESFPLTVTSAQKNPTAFYLCASSIHPGEALYSNQPQHFGDGTRLSIL.

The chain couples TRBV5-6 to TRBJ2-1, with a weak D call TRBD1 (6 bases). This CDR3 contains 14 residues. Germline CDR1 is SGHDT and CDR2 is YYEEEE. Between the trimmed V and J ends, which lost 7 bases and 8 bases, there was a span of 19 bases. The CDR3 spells CASGTNPQSDEQFF. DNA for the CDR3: TGTGCCAGCGGGACAAACCCTCAGAGCGATGAGCAGTTCTTC.

DNA of the CDR3: TGTGCCAGCAGCTTAGGAGCGGCAGGGGGCAATGAGCAGTTCTTC. This codes for CASSLGAAGGNEQFF. The V gene is TRBV7-2, the J gene TRBJ2-1; 7 bases are a match to TRBD1. This CDR3 is 15 amino acids long. J gave up 6 bases and V 1 base, and 6 bases lay outside the gene matches. Germline CDR1 is SGHTA and CDR2 is FQGNSA.

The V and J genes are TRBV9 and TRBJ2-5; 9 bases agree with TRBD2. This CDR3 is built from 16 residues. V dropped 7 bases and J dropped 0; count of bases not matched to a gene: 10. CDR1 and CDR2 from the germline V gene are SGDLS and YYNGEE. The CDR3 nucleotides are TGTGCCAGCGGCGGTGGGGTAGCGGGGGACCAAGAGACCCAGTACTTC. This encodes CASGGGVAGDQETQYF.

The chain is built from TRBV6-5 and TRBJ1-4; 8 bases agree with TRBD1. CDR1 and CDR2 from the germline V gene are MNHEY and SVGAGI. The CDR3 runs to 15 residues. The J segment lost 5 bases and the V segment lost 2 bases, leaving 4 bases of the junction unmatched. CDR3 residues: CASSYGGQGNEKLFF. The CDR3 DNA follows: TGTGCCAGCAGTTACGGAGGACAGGGCAATGAAAAACTGTTTTTT.

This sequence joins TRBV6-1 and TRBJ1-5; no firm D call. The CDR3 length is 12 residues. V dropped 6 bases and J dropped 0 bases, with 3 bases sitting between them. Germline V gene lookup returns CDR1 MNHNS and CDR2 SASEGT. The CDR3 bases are TGTGCCAGCAGATATAGCAATCAGCCCCAGCATTTT. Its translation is CASRYSNQPQHF.

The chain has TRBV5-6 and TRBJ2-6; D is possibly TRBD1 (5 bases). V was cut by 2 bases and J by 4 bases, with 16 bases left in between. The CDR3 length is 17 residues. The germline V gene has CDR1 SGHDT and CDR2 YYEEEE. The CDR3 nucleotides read TGTGCCAGCAGCTTACAGGACCAAGATCCGGGGGCCAACGTCCTGACTTTC. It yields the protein CASSLQDQDPGANVLTF.